The text below deals with one T cell receptor beta chain. These data belong to a study of T cell changes during pregnancy in multiple sclerosis. Clones were sequenced by immunoSEQ multiplex PCR, and TCRdb holds only the in-frame ones, with some missing. Among approximately 70,000 clones listed, roughly 90% were seen once. The source was peripheral blood, collected in the first trimester of pregnancy. This TCR derives from a female donor in good health, enrolled as a control in a pregnancy study.

As DNA, the CDR3 is TGCAGCGCCTCCGGTCGAGTAAGCGGTAGCACAGATACGCAGTATTTT. The encoded protein is CSASGRVSGSTDTQYF. The chain combines TRBV29-1 with TRBJ2-3, with D perhaps matching TRBD2 (5 bases). V lost 7 bases and J lost 0, with 20 bases in between. Germline lookup yields CDR1 SQVTM and CDR2 ANQGSEA. This CDR3 region has 16 residues.